The 29 T cell receptor beta chains reported below all come from one sample, sequenced in a study of T cells in Graves' hyperthyroidism and ophthalmopathy. Amplified TCR beta CDR3 regions derived from RNA transcripts. Primed by the HTBI set, a first-round RT-PCR was run on the TCR CDR3. Each CDR3 protein gets one entry after TCRdb re-called the multiplex PCR reads with MiXCR. This sample carries around 580,000 distinct CDR3 sequences, under 60% of them seen once, and the ten largest clones take about 8%. Sequenced input: peripheral blood or thyroid tissue (not recorded which). The receptors were sampled from a woman younger than 30 with Graves' hyperthyroidism.

The chain has TRBV29-1 and TRBJ1-5, with a tentative D call TRBD1 (5 bases). V lost 7 bases and J 14 bases, leaving 21 bases between the germline ends. The CDR3 totals 12 residues. Germline V CDR1 and CDR2: SQVTM, ANQGSEA. CDR3 bases: TGCAGCGCTTCGGGGGACGGTTACTACGAGCATTTT. Its protein product is CSASGDGYYEHF.

This clonotype was picked up one time. The chain uses TRBV5-6 and TRBJ2-5; D not resolved. V was clipped by 4 bases and J by 7 bases, with 20 bases between them. CDR1 is SGHDT and CDR2 is YYEEEE in the germline V gene. The CDR3 extends over 15 amino acids. DNA for the CDR3: TGTGCCAGCAGCGTGGAGATGGACGGGTTGAGGACCCAGTACTTC. Its protein product is CASSVEMDGLRTQYF.

The chain recombines TRBV24-1 with TRBJ2-6, with a weak D call TRBD2 (5 bases). Germline V gene lookup returns CDR1 KGHDR and CDR2 SFDVKD. V was clipped by 2 bases and J by 16 bases, with 17 bases between them. The CDR3 covers 14 residues. CDR3 sequence: CATSDYSRTGELTF. CDR3 sequence (DNA): TGTGCCACCAGTGATTATAGCCGGACCGGGGAGCTGACTTTC.

This clonotype was observed many times. The gene calls are TRBV7-9 and TRBJ2-7, with D possibly being TRBD2 (5 bases). Trimming took off 0 bases at V and 2 bases at J, with 8 bases between the two ends. Germline V lookup: CDR1 SEHNR, CDR2 FQNEAQ (reference sequence). This CDR3 contains 14 residues. CDR3 bases: TGTGCCAGCAGCTTAGCCGGGATTACCTACGAGCAGTACTTC. Amino acids: CASSLAGITYEQYF. The whole variable domain, remainder taken from reference TRBV7-9 and TRBJ2-7, is DTGVSQNPRHKITKRGQNVTFRCDPISEHNRLYWYRQTLGQGPEFLTYFQNEAQLEKSRLLSDRFSAERPKGSFSTLEIQRTEQGDSAMYLCASSLAGITYEQYFGPGTRLTVT.

The rearrangement joins TRBV29-1 to TRBJ1-3; the match to TRBD1 covers 7 bases. The trim removed 7 bases at V and 8 bases at J, leaving 17 bases unmatched. The length of the CDR3 is 15 residues. Per germline, CDR1 SQVTM and CDR2 ANQGSEA. CDR3: CSALGTAMDGYTIYF. In DNA form, the CDR3 reads TGCAGCGCCTTAGGGACAGCGATGGATGGCTACACCATATATTTT.

The chain carries TRBV7-9 and TRBJ1-2, with D possibly matching TRBD1 (5 bases). Germline CDR1 SEHNR, CDR2 FQNEAQ (reference sequence). V was pared by 5 bases and J by 7 bases, with 20 bases between. This CDR3 spans 15 amino acids. The CDR3 here is CASSAGDRGLRGYTF. As DNA, the CDR3 is TGTGCCAGCAGCGCGGGGGATCGGGGTTTGCGTGGCTACACCTTC. The complete variable domain, with remaining parts taken from reference TRBV7-9 and TRBJ1-2, reads DTGVSQNPRHKITKRGQNVTFRCDPISEHNRLYWYRQTLGQGPEFLTYFQNEAQLEKSRLLSDRFSAERPKGSFSTLEIQRTEQGDSAMYLCASSAGDRGLRGYTFGSGTRLTVV.

V usage is TRBV6-5 and J usage is TRBJ2-7; TRBD2 aligns across 13 bases. CDR3 length: 15 residues. Trimming cost V 8 bases and J 3 bases; bases outside gene matches: 7. Germline V gene sequence: CDR1 MNHEY, CDR2 SVGAGI. CDR3 nucleotides: TGTGCCAGCGGGACTAGCGGGAAAAGGAACTACGAGCAGTACTTC. Its translation is CASGTSGKRNYEQYF.

There are many counts of this clonotype. The V and J genes are TRBV29-1 and TRBJ2-1; D remains ambiguous. The germline V and J ends were trimmed by 1 base and 3 bases, with 7 bases remaining between them. Germline CDR1 reads SQVTM; CDR2 reads ANQGSEA. The CDR3 is 13 amino acids. Here the CDR3 DNA reads TGCAGCGTTGAAGGAACTGACTACAATGAGCAGTTCTTC. It yields the protein CSVEGTDYNEQFF.

The chain links TRBV10-3 to TRBJ2-7; 10 bases line up with TRBD2. Near its end, the DNA agrees better with TRBJ2-1, so the J call may be wrong. Germline V gene lookup returns CDR1 ENHRY and CDR2 SYGVKD. This CDR3 region has 15 residues. CDR3 sequence reads: CAISKTSGPYNEQFF. The CDR3 coding sequence is TGTGCCATCAGTAAGACTAGCGGGCCCTACAATGAGCAGTTCTTC.

This clonotype showed up many times. The genes are TRBV6-5 and TRBJ1-2; D is perhaps TRBD1 (6 bases). The germline V gene has CDR1 MNHEY and CDR2 SVGAGI. The V end was cut by 0 bases, the J end by 5 bases, with 10 bases between. CDR3 length equals 14 residues. CDR3 residues: CASSYSTGAYGYTF. The CDR3 DNA reads as TGTGCCAGCAGTTACTCGACAGGAGCTTATGGCTACACCTTC.

This clonotype has a count of ten or more. V is TRBV5-1 and J is TRBJ2-7; TRBD1 matches at 8 bases. V shed 4 bases and J 0 bases; nucleotides not matched to a gene: 6. CDR1 is SGHRS, CDR2 YFSETQ, per germline. This CDR3 is 15 amino acids long. CDR3 residues: CASSPGDRSSYEQYF. CDR3 sequence (DNA): TGCGCCAGCAGCCCCGGGGACAGGAGCTCCTACGAGCAGTACTTC.

The CDR3: CASGFGGGGYTF. DNA of the CDR3: TGTGCTAGTGGTTTTGGGGGAGGGGGCTACACCTTC. The chain uses TRBV12-5 and TRBJ1-2, with D possibly matching TRBD1 (5 bases). Per germline, CDR1 LGHNT and CDR2 FRNRAP. The ends were cut back, 3 bases at V and 8 bases at J, with 10 bases in the middle. The CDR3 extends over 12 amino acids.

The chain links TRBV7-2 to TRBJ2-5; 9 positions agree with TRBD2. J lost 11 bases, V lost 2 bases, and 12 bases had no gene match. Germline assignment: CDR1 SGHTA and CDR2 FQGNSA. This CDR3 is built from 15 residues. Written as DNA, the CDR3 is TGTGCCAGCAGCTTAAGGCGGGAGGGCGGAGATACGCAGTACTTC. Translated: CASSLRREGGDTQYF.

In this sample, this clonotype turned up many times. The rearrangement joins TRBV6-1 to TRBJ1-1; no firm D call. The V end was cut by 0 bases, the J end by 5 bases, with 16 bases between. From germline, CDR1 is MNHNS and CDR2 SASEGT. This CDR3 has 16 residues. The CDR3 DNA reads TGTGCCAGCAGTGAAGCGCTAGGCCGTAGGTGGACTGAAGCTTTCTTT. Translated, it gives CASSEALGRRWTEAFF.

There are many counts of this clonotype. The chain carries TRBV13 and TRBJ2-5; TRBD2 aligns across 7 bases. Per the germline V gene, CDR1 is PRHDT and CDR2 is FYEKMQ (reference sequence). The CDR3 has 20 amino acids. V was pared by 1 base and J by 2 bases, with 19 bases of the junction left unmatched. The CDR3 nucleotides read TGTGCCAGCAGCTTAGCGGTAAATCTGGTGGTGCTAGCGGAACAAGAGACCCAGTACTTC. It codes for CASSLAVNLVVLAEQETQYF.

J is TRBJ2-7 and V is TRBV10-1; 7 positions agree with TRBD2. Judging by the DNA end, TRBJ2-1 fits better; the J call may be wrong. The V gene's germline CDR1 is WNHNN and CDR2 SYGVQD (reference sequence). The CDR3 contains 14 residues. The CDR3 loop reads CASSAGGPPNEQFF. The CDR3 DNA follows: TGCGCCAGCAGTGCGGGAGGCCCCCCCAATGAGCAGTTCTTC.

This clonotype was observed many times. The chain combines TRBV4-2 with TRBJ1-3; the D gene is possibly TRBD1 (6 bases). This CDR3 is 16 amino acids long. The V end was cut by 0 bases, the J end by 7 bases, with 16 bases between. CDR1 is LGHNA and CDR2 is YNFKEQ in the germline V gene. The chain's CDR3 is CASSQELGGAGNTIYF. The CDR3 DNA is TGTGCCAGCAGCCAAGAACTGGGGGGGGCGGGTAACACCATATATTTT.

This chain links TRBV19 with TRBJ1-1; TRBD1 agrees at 8 bases. There are 15 residues in the CDR3. CDR1 LNHDA and CDR2 SQIVND come from the germline V gene (reference sequence). Losses at the gene ends were 7 bases for V and 7 bases for J; bases not matched to a gene: 14. The CDR3 nucleotides are TGTGCCAGTACCCCAGACAGGGGAATTTCCATTGAAGCTTTCTTT. Translating gives CASTPDRGISIEAFF.

A remark on this clonotype: A junction end diverges from the germline sequence, so it may reflect a read error. The J gene is TRBJ1-5, the V gene TRBV6-1; D might be TRBD1 (5 bases). The CDR3 length is 15 residues. Germline V gene sequence: CDR1 MNHNS, CDR2 SASEGT. The CDR3 spells CASKRGKVDNRPQHF. In nucleotides, the CDR3 is TGTGCCAGCAAACGGGGGAAGGTGGACAATCGGCCCCAGCATTTT.

This chain joins TRBV7-9 and TRBJ2-5, with 13 positions matching TRBD2. Germline V gene sequence: CDR1 SEHNR, CDR2 FQNEAQ (reference sequence). This CDR3 is 19 amino acids long. The J segment lost 4 bases and the V segment lost 5 bases, leaving 16 bases of the junction unmatched. CDR3 DNA sequence: TGTGCCAGCAGCCGAATTACCGGCGGACTAGCGGGAGACCGAGAGACCCAGTACTTC. It is translated as CASSRITGGLAGDRETQYF.

Many counts were recorded for this clonotype. The rearrangement joins TRBV29-1 to TRBJ1-1, with D possibly being TRBD1 (5 bases). The CDR3 has 14 residues. V lost 4 bases to trimming and J lost 1 base, with 13 bases between them. Germline CDR1 reads SQVTM; CDR2 reads ANQGSEA. CDR3 coding DNA: TGCAGCGTTGGGGCCCGAGGGGCGAACACTGAAGCTTTCTTT. Its translation: CSVGARGANTEAFF.

This clonotype was counted only a few times. The chain combines TRBV24-1 with TRBJ2-7; 15 nucleotides agree with TRBD2. Germline assignment: CDR1 KGHDR and CDR2 SFDVKD. The length of the CDR3 is 20 residues. V dropped 2 bases and J dropped 7; count of bases not matched to a gene: 17. In DNA form, the CDR3 reads TGTGCCACCAGTGATTACGCCGGGACTAGCGGGAGGTTGGGCTACAATGAGCAGTACTTC. Translation: CATSDYAGTSGRLGYNEQYF.

The chain carries TRBV25-1 and TRBJ2-1; D is undetermined. Germline V gives CDR1 MGHDK, CDR2 SYGVNS. This CDR3 has 15 amino acids. V was clipped by 3 bases and J by 2 bases, with 11 bases between them. CDR3 DNA: TGTGCCAGCAGTGAGGGCAATTACGCCTACAATGAGCAGTTCTTC. It encodes CASSEGNYAYNEQFF.

The chain employs TRBV9 and TRBJ1-2; tentatively, D is TRBD1 (6 bases). V dropped 4 bases and J dropped 2 bases, with 12 bases sitting between them. CDR3 length: 14 residues. Germline V lookup: CDR1 SGDLS, CDR2 YYNGEE. CDR3 nucleotide sequence: TGTGCCAGCAGCACAAGACAGGAAAACTATGGCTACACCTTC. As protein: CASSTRQENYGYTF. Drawing the rest from reference TRBV9 and TRBJ1-2, the complete variable domain is DSGVTQTPKHLITATGQRVTLRCSPRSGDLSVYWYQQSLDQGLQFLIQYYNGEERAKGNILERFSAQQFPDLHSELNLSSLELGDSALYFCASSTRQENYGYTFGSGTRLTVV.

This clonotype has a count of ten or more. This chain uses TRBV15 with TRBJ1-5; a weak D match, TRBD1 (5 bases). The germline V gene has CDR1 LNHNV and CDR2 YYDKDF (reference sequence). The CDR3 totals 12 residues. V dropped 3 bases and J dropped 9 bases, with 9 bases sitting between them. The CDR3 spells CATSSHQGPQHF. The CDR3 DNA reads TGTGCCACCAGCAGCCACCAGGGGCCCCAGCATTTT.

The V and J genes are TRBV7-6 and TRBJ2-1; D gene uncertain. Trimming shortened V by 4 bases and J by 7 bases, and 14 bases separated the two germline ends. Per germline, CDR1 SGHVS and CDR2 FNYEAQ. The CDR3 consists of 14 residues. The CDR3 DNA sequence: TGTGCCAGCAGCTCTGAAGTCAGTAGAAATGAGCAGTTCTTC. It yields the protein CASSSEVSRNEQFF. Filled out from reference TRBV7-6 and TRBJ2-1, the complete variable domain reads GAGVSQSPRYKVTKRGQDVALRCDPISGHVSLYWYRQALGQGPEFLTYFNYEAQQDKSGLPNDRFSAERPEGSISTLTIQRTEQRDSAMYRCASSSEVSRNEQFFGPGTRLTVL.

Many counts were recorded for this clonotype. The rearrangement joins TRBV7-2 to TRBJ1-2; the match to TRBD1 covers 7 bases. This CDR3 comprises 15 residues. The V and J ends lost 5 bases and 4 bases, in that order; junction bases with no gene match: 10. The V gene's germline CDR1 is SGHTA and CDR2 FQGNSA. The CDR3 coding sequence is TGTGCCAGCAGCCCAGATTGGGCAGGGGGCTATGGCTACACCTTC. This translates into CASSPDWAGGYGYTF.

This chain joins TRBV7-2 and TRBJ2-7; TRBD2 agrees at 11 bases. The CDR3 sequence is 15 residues long. V gave up 5 bases and J gave up 7 bases; unmatched junction bases: 10. From germline, CDR1 is SGHTA and CDR2 FQGNSA. The CDR3 DNA reads TGTGCCAGCAGCCGCGTAGCGGGAGGGCCGAATGAGCAGTACTTC. Its protein product is CASSRVAGGPNEQYF.

This clonotype was detected many times. The chain links TRBV12-3 or TRBV12-4 to TRBJ1-4; D not certain. This CDR3 region has 14 residues. Trimming took off 3 bases at V and 4 bases at J, with 9 bases between the two ends. This CDR3 reads CASSFGPLNEKLFF. CDR3 coding DNA: TGTGCCAGCAGTTTTGGTCCGCTTAATGAAAAACTGTTTTTT.